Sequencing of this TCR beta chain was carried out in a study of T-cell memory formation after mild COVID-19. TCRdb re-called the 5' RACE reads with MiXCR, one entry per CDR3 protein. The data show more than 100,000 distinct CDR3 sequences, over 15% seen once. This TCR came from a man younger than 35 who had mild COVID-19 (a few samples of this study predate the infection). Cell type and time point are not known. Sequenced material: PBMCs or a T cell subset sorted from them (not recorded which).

The CDR3 sequence is CASGSSGGRETQYF. The CDR3 DNA sequence: TGTGCCAGTGGTTCTAGCGGGGGGCGAGAGACCCAGTACTTC. This chain links TRBV19 with TRBJ2-5; 11 bases map to TRBD2. V shed 8 bases, J shed 4 bases, and the junction held 6 bases outside the gene matches. The germline CDR1 and CDR2 sequences are LNHDA and SQIVND (reference sequence). CDR3 length equals 14 residues.